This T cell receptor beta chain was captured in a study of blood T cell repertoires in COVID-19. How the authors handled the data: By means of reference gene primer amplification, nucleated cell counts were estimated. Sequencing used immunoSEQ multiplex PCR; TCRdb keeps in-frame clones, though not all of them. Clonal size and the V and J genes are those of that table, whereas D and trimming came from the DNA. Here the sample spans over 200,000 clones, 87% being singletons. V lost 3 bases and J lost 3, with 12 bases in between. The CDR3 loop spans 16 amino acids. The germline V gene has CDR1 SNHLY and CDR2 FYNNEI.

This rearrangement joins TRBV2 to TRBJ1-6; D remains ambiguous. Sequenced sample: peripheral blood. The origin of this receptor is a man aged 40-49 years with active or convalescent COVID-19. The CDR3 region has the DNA TGTGCCAGCAGTGATACACCCGCAGGCTATAATTCACCCCTCCACTTT. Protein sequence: CASSDTPAGYNSPLHF.